These 11 T cell receptor beta chains came from one sample sequenced in a study of blood T cell repertoires in COVID-19. Some clones are missing from TCRdb's copy, which holds only in-frame ones; the method was immunoSEQ multiplex PCR. The table includes roughly 400,000 clones, 80% to 90% detected once. The sample consisted of PBMCs or T cells enriched from blood (not recorded which). The receptor set was obtained from a man younger than 45 who had recovered from COVID-19.

V gene TRBV7-8 combines with J gene TRBJ2-7; D might be TRBD2 (5 bases). The V end lost 6 bases, the J end lost 5 bases, and 14 bases lay between the germline ends. The length of the CDR3 is 13 residues. From germline, CDR1 is SGHVS and CDR2 FQNEAQ. The CDR3 sequence: CASSFERSHEQYF. As DNA, the CDR3 is TGTGCCAGCAGTTTTGAGCGGTCCCACGAGCAGTACTTC.

The chain has TRBV6-6 and TRBJ2-3; TRBD1 matches 7 bases. The germline V gene has CDR1 MNHNY and CDR2 SVGAGI (reference sequence). V gave up 7 bases and J gave up 3 bases; unmatched junction bases: 4. The CDR3 is made up of 13 amino acids. The CDR3 protein is CASKGTATDTQYF. CDR3 DNA sequence: TGTGCCAGCAAAGGGACAGCGACAGATACGCAGTATTTT.

The CDR3 here is CASSPSPFSSNEQFF. The CDR3 nucleotides are TGTGCCAGCAGCCCTAGTCCGTTTTCTTCTAATGAGCAGTTCTTC. J is TRBJ2-1 and V is TRBV11-3; D is undetermined. Trimming took 5 bases from V and 7 from J, leaving 18 bases between them. This CDR3 contains 15 residues. Germline V gene lookup returns CDR1 SGHNT and CDR2 YENEEA.

CDR3 coding DNA: TGTGCCAGCAGCCTCGGTAGCGGGAATGCAGATACGCAGTATTTT. Translating gives CASSLGSGNADTQYF. The rearrangement joins TRBV28 to TRBJ2-3, with TRBD2 matching over 8 bases. The germline gives CDR1 MDHEN, CDR2 SYDVKM. J lost 4 bases, V lost 6 bases, and 9 bases had no gene match. The CDR3 is made up of 15 amino acids.

This chain connects TRBV27 to TRBJ1-5; TRBD1 might be the D (6 bases). Between the trimmed V and J ends, which lost 5 bases and 0 bases, there was a span of 8 bases. CDR1 is MNHEY, CDR2 SMNVEV, per germline (reference sequence). The CDR3 runs 14 residues. CDR3 nucleotides: TGTGCCAGCAGTCCGACAGGTAGCAATCAGCCCCAGCATTTT. The encoded protein is CASSPTGSNQPQHF.

The chain employs TRBV11-2 and TRBJ2-1; TRBD2 agrees at 10 bases. Germline V CDR1 and CDR2: SGHAT, FQNNGV. The trim removed 6 bases at V and 6 bases at J, leaving 8 bases unmatched. The CDR3 covers 15 residues. The CDR3, as DNA: TGTGCCAGCAGTCTGGGGGTAGCGGGAGGCAATGAGCAGTTCTTC. Translation: CASSLGVAGGNEQFF.

The V call is TRBV23-1, the J call TRBJ2-3; 12 nucleotides agree with TRBD2. TRBV23-1 is an ORF, with its function uncertain. The trim removed 6 bases at V and 5 bases at J, leaving 12 bases unmatched. This CDR3 is 17 amino acids long. The CDR3 DNA reads TGCGCCAGCAGACCCCCCCCTAGCGGGAGGGTGATAGATACGCAGTATTTT. It yields the protein CASRPPPSGRVIDTQYF.

The gene calls are TRBV27 and TRBJ2-7, with TRBD1 identical over 7 bases. CDR3 length: 14 amino acids. V lost 5 bases to trimming and J lost 1 base; unmatched junction nucleotides: 5. Germline V gene data show CDR1 as MNHEY and CDR2 as SMNVEV (reference sequence). The CDR3 region has the DNA TGTGCCAGCAGTGCCAGGGACAGATCCTACGAGCAGTACTTC. Its protein product is CASSARDRSYEQYF.

V gene TRBV10-3 combines with J gene TRBJ2-7, with D perhaps matching TRBD1 (5 bases). V was shortened by 3 bases and J by 0 bases, with 12 bases between the two germline ends. The CDR3 has 15 amino acids. From germline, CDR1 is ENHRY and CDR2 SYGVKD. CDR3: CAISEQIQVSYEQYF. The CDR3 DNA sequence: TGTGCCATCAGTGAACAAATACAGGTCTCCTACGAGCAGTACTTC.

This clone was picked up one time. This chain connects TRBV5-1 to TRBJ1-2, with D maybe TRBD1 (6 bases). The CDR3 extends over 17 amino acids. The germline V and J ends were trimmed by 3 bases and 0 bases, with 18 bases remaining between them. Germline CDR1 reads SGHRS; CDR2 reads YFSETQ. CDR3 in DNA: TGCGCCAGCAGCTCCCCAACCGGGACAATCACTAACTATGGCTACACCTTC. It yields the protein CASSSPTGTITNYGYTF.

CDR3 nucleotides: TGTGCCAGCAGCCCAAGCGGACAGGGGAACTATGGCTACACCTTC. Translation gives CASSPSGQGNYGYTF. This rearrangement joins TRBV7-9 to TRBJ1-2; 9 bases line up with TRBD1. Germline lookup yields CDR1 SEHNR and CDR2 FQNEAQ (reference sequence). This CDR3 spans 15 amino acids. The V gene end was trimmed by 5 bases and the J gene end by 2 bases; junction bases not matched to a gene: 6.